Each of the 3 T cell receptor beta chains below was sequenced from the same sample in a study of shared clonotypes between healthy human individuals. Assay: immunoSEQ multiplex PCR; the TCRdb copy retains only in-frame clones and omits some. Of 1,500,000 or so clones listed, 96% are singletons. The specimen sequenced was naive CD4+ T cells sorted from blood. Described subset: CD45RA+ positively selected. The origin of the receptors is a man younger than 40 in good health.

The rearrangement links TRBV7-2 to TRBJ2-7; TRBD2 might be the D (7 bases). V lost 5 bases and J 3 bases, leaving 14 bases between the germline ends. The CDR3 loop spans 14 amino acids. Germline V gene data show CDR1 as SGHTA and CDR2 as FQGNSA. The CDR3 region is CASSPEGGGYEQYF. The CDR3 DNA reads as TGTGCCAGCAGCCCTGAGGGAGGGGGCTACGAGCAGTACTTC.

This clone was seen once. CDR3 bases: TGTGCCATCAGTACAGAACGGGACATCAGCACCGGGGAGCTGTTTTTT. Translated, it gives CAISTERDISTGELFF. The chain has TRBV10-3 and TRBJ2-2, with D perhaps TRBD1 (6 bases). There are 16 residues in the CDR3. Germline lookup yields CDR1 ENHRY and CDR2 SYGVKD. Trimming took off 5 bases at V and 4 bases at J, with 17 bases between the two ends.

The CDR3 is CASSQTVGVNTEAFF. Here the CDR3 DNA reads TGTGCCAGCAGTCAAACCGTAGGGGTGAACACTGAAGCTTTCTTT. The V gene is TRBV9, the J gene TRBJ1-1; D might be TRBD1 (5 bases). The V gene's germline CDR1 is SGDLS and CDR2 YYNGEE. V lost 5 bases, J lost 0 bases, and 14 bases lay in between. The CDR3 extends over 15 amino acids.